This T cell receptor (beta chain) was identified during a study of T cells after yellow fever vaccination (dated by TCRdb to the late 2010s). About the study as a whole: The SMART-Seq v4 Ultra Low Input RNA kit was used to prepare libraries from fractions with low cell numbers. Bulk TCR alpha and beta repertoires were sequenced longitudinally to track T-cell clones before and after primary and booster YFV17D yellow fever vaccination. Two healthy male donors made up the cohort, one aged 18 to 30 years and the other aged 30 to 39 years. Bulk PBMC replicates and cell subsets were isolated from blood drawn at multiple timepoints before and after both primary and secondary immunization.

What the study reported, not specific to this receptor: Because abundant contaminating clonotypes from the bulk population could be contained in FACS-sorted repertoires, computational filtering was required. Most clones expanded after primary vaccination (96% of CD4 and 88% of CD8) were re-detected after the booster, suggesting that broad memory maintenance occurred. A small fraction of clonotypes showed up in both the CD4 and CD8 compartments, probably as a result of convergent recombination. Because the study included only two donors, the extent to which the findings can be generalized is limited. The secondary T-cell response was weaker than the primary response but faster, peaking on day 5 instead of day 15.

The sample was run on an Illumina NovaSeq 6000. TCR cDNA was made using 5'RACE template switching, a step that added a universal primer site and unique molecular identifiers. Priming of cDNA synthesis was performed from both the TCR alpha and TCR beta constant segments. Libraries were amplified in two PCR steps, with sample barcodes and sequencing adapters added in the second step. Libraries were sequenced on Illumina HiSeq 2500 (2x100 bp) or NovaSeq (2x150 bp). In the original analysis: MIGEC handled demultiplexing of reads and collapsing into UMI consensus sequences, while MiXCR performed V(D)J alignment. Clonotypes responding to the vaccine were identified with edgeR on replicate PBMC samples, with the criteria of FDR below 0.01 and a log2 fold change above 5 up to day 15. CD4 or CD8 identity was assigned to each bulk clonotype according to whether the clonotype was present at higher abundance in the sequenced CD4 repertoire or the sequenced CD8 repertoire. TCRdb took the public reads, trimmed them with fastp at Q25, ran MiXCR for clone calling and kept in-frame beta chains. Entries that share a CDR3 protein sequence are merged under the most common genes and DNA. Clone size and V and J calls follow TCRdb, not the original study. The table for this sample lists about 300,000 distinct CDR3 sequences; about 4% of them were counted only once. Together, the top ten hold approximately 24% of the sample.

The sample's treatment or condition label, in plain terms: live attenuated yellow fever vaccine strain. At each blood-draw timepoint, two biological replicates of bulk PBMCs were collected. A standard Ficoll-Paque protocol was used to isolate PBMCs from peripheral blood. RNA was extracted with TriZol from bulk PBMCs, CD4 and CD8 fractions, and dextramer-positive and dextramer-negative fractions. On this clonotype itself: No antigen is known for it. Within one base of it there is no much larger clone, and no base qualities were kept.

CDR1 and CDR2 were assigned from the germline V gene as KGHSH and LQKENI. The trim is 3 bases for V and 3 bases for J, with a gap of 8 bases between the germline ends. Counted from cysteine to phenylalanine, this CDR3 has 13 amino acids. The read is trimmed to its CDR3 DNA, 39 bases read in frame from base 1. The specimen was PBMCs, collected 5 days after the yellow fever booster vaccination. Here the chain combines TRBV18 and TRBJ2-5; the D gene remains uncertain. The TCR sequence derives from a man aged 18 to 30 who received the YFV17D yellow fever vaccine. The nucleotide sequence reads TGTGCCAGCTCACCCGGGCTAAAAGAGACCCAGTACTTC. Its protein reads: CASSPGLKETQYF.